Listed here are 27 T cell receptor beta chains from one sample, sequenced in a study of shared T cell receptors in the human thymus. Only in-frame clones appear in the TCRdb table, and some are missing; sequencing was by immunoSEQ multiplex PCR. The sample records 600,000 to 900,000 clones, 70% to 90% being singletons. Another study also made use of these data, one on human thymus T cells.

Sequenced material: thymocytes. The origin of the receptors is a girl in the first two years of life with a congenital heart defect.

The chain uses TRBV28 and TRBJ2-2, with 7 bases identical to TRBD1. The V gene's germline CDR1 is MDHEN and CDR2 SYDVKM. The CDR3 runs to 16 residues. Unmatched junction bases numbered 11, after V lost 6 bases and J lost 4 bases. Here the CDR3 DNA reads TGTGCCAGCAGAGTGCCGGGACAGCATTTCACCGGGGAGCTGTTTTTT. This codes for CASRVPGQHFTGELFF.

The chain is built from TRBV12-5 and TRBJ2-1, with 12 positions matching TRBD2. Germline CDR1 and CDR2: LGHNT and FRNRAP. This CDR3 comprises 17 residues. V shed 0 bases and J 6 bases; nucleotides not matched to a gene: 6. CDR3 in amino acids: CASGLVKTSGGSNEQFF. Written as DNA, the CDR3 is TGTGCTAGTGGTTTGGTCAAGACTAGCGGGGGCTCCAATGAGCAGTTCTTC.

The chain combines TRBV15 with TRBJ1-3; 9 bases agree with TRBD1. The CDR3 totals 16 residues. Trimming at V came to 1 base and at J to 4 bases, leaving 5 bases not matched to a gene. The V gene's germline CDR1 is LNHNV and CDR2 YYDKDF (reference sequence). CDR3 residues: CATSRGDRESGNTIYF. DNA for the CDR3: TGTGCCACCAGCAGAGGGGACAGGGAGTCGGGAAACACCATATATTTT.

The chain carries TRBV4-1 and TRBJ2-3, with 13 bases identical to TRBD2. Germline V gene data show CDR1 as MGHRA and CDR2 as YSYEKL. J lost 1 base, V lost 4 bases, and 11 bases had no gene match. This CDR3 contains 19 residues. DNA for the CDR3: TGCGCCAGCAGCCCCCCGGGACTAGCGGGGAAAAGGGGCACAGATACGCAGTATTTT. Protein sequence: CASSPPGLAGKRGTDTQYF.

V and J are TRBV14 and TRBJ1-1; 7 bases are a match to TRBD1. V was pared by 5 bases and J by 3 bases, with 9 bases of the junction left unmatched. The V gene's germline CDR1 is SGHDN and CDR2 FVKESK. This CDR3 contains 15 residues. CDR3 nucleotides: TGTGCCAGCAGCTACCCACAGGGGCGAGACACTGAAGCTTTCTTT. It encodes CASSYPQGRDTEAFF.

This chain links TRBV6-5 with TRBJ2-7, with 9 bases aligning to TRBD1. CDR3 length: 15 residues. Germline trimming cut 7 bases from V and 0 bases from J; bases unmatched to any gene: 7. Per the germline V gene, CDR1 is MNHEY and CDR2 is SVGAGI. The CDR3 coding sequence is TGTGCCAGCAAGACAGGGGGGGGCAGCTCCTACGAGCAGTACTTC. Translation: CASKTGGGSSYEQYF.

The V and J genes are TRBV6-5 and TRBJ2-7, with 8 bases fitting TRBD2. Germline CDR1 is MNHEY and CDR2 is SVGAGI. J was trimmed by 2 bases and V by 6 bases; bases with no gene match: 9. CDR3 size: 15 residues. CDR3 amino acids: CASSPFGGGTYEQYF. The CDR3, as DNA: TGTGCCAGCAGCCCCTTCGGGGGGGGCACCTACGAGCAGTACTTC.

The chain employs TRBV19 and TRBJ1-2, with D tentatively TRBD1 (5 bases). The CDR3 length is 16 residues. The germline V gene encodes CDR1 LNHDA and CDR2 SQIVND (reference sequence). Trimming left V 1 base short and J 8 bases short, with 20 bases between. CDR3 sequence: CASSIVSPRGISGYTF. The CDR3 bases are TGTGCCAGTAGTATAGTTTCTCCAAGGGGAATATCGGGCTACACCTTC.

The gene calls are TRBV7-2 and TRBJ1-6, with D maybe TRBD1 (6 bases). The V end lost 5 bases, the J end lost 9 bases, and 17 bases lay between the germline ends. CDR3 size: 15 residues. Germline V gene sequence: CDR1 SGHTA, CDR2 FQGNSA. The DNA for the CDR3 is TGTGCCAGCAGCCTTGGACAGCTAGGGATTTCACCCCTCCACTTT. Translated: CASSLGQLGISPLHF.

This clone was seen once. This CDR3 is also generated by other DNA sequences in the sample. V and J are TRBV2 and TRBJ2-5, with 7 bases that match TRBD1. Losses at the gene ends were 3 bases for V and 5 bases for J; bases not matched to a gene: 0. This CDR3 has 12 amino acids. The germline V gene has CDR1 SNHLY and CDR2 FYNNEI. The CDR3 loop is CASSDRGETQYF. The CDR3 DNA is TGTGCCAGCAGTGACAGGGGGGAGACCCAGTACTTC.

The count of this clone is one. CDR3 bases: TGCGCCAGCAGTGAGTGGAGTGACCGGGGGAACACTGAAGCTTTCTTT. This sequence encodes CASSEWSDRGNTEAFF. The rearrangement links TRBV10-2 to TRBJ1-1, with no clear D. Looked up from germline, CDR1 is WSHSY and CDR2 is SAAADI. This CDR3 comprises 16 residues. Trimming removed 1 base at V and 1 base at J, with 13 bases between.

This sequence joins TRBV5-1 and TRBJ1-1; 7 nucleotides line up with TRBD1. The CDR3 contains 16 residues. Trimming cost V 2 bases and J 3 bases; bases outside gene matches: 10. Germline CDR1 SGHRS, CDR2 YFSETQ. CDR3 residues: CASSLNPTGADTEAFF. The CDR3 nucleotides are TGCGCCAGCAGCTTAAACCCAACAGGGGCCGACACTGAAGCTTTCTTT.

The gene calls are TRBV19 and TRBJ2-1, with 8 bases identical to TRBD1. This CDR3 region has 16 residues. Per the germline V gene, CDR1 is LNHDA and CDR2 is SQIVND (reference sequence). J was trimmed by 1 base and V by 4 bases; bases with no gene match: 6. The CDR3 DNA reads as TGTGCCAGTAGTAGTAGGGACAGGAGGTCCTACAATGAGCAGTTCTTC. Its translation: CASSSRDRRSYNEQFF.

The rearrangement joins TRBV10-3 to TRBJ1-5; D is unresolved. This CDR3 has 14 amino acids. Germline CDR1 and CDR2: ENHRY and SYGVKD. Deletions cut 4 bases from V and 0 bases from J, with 7 bases between. The CDR3 protein is CAISGQDSNQPQHF. DNA for the CDR3: TGTGCCATCAGTGGCCAGGATAGCAATCAGCCCCAGCATTTT.

V usage is TRBV27 and J usage is TRBJ1-2; D possibly corresponds to TRBD1 (5 bases). Trimming removed 0 bases from V and 0 bases from J, with 17 bases in between. The CDR3 spans 18 residues. CDR1 and CDR2 from the germline V gene are MNHEY and SMNVEV (reference sequence). Written as DNA, the CDR3 is TGTGCCAGCAGTTTATCGGGGAGGGGCCCGCAAGCTAACTATGGCTACACCTTC. Amino acid sequence: CASSLSGRGPQANYGYTF.

The chain couples TRBV19 to TRBJ1-4; 11 positions agree with TRBD1. Unmatched junction bases numbered 11, after V lost 6 bases and J lost 8 bases. There are 16 residues in the CDR3. Germline values: CDR1 LNHDA, CDR2 SQIVND (reference sequence). This chain's CDR3 is CASRLRGQGVGEKLFF. In nucleotides, the CDR3 is TGTGCCAGTAGATTGAGGGGACAGGGGGTTGGCGAAAAACTGTTTTTT.

V is TRBV7-6 and J is TRBJ2-2; perhaps TRBD1 as D (6 bases). Per germline, CDR1 SGHVS and CDR2 FNYEAQ. The V end lost 4 bases, the J end lost 7 bases, and 19 bases lay between the germline ends. CDR3 size: 16 residues. The CDR3 is CASSSHNRVVIGELFF. The CDR3 nucleotides are TGTGCCAGCAGCTCCCACAACAGGGTTGTTATCGGGGAGCTGTTTTTT.

The rearrangement links TRBV27 to TRBJ1-6; D perhaps matches TRBD1 (6 bases). CDR3 length equals 15 residues. Germline V gene data show CDR1 as MNHEY and CDR2 as SMNVEV (reference sequence). The V end was cut by 8 bases, the J end by 4 bases, with 15 bases between. CDR3 sequence: CASQSGTQYNSPLHF. CDR3 coding DNA: TGTGCCAGCCAAAGCGGGACACAGTATAATTCACCCCTCCACTTT.

The rearrangement uses TRBV5-8 and TRBJ1-1; D is unresolved. V was trimmed by 1 base and J by 3 bases, leaving 4 bases between them. Per germline, CDR1 SGHTS and CDR2 YDEGEE. This CDR3 has 12 amino acids. In nucleotides, the CDR3 is TGTGCCAGCAGCTTGACGGACACTGAAGCTTTCTTT. Protein sequence: CASSLTDTEAFF.

The V gene is TRBV14, the J gene TRBJ1-3, with a weak D call TRBD1 (6 bases). Trimming pared 5 bases from V and 5 bases from J, leaving 13 bases between. The CDR3 length is 14 residues. Germline loops: CDR1 SGHDN, CDR2 FVKESK. CDR3 sequence (DNA): TGTGCCAGCAGCAAAGGGACAACTAGAAACACCATATATTTT. This gives the protein CASSKGTTRNTIYF.

V is TRBV7-2 and J is TRBJ2-5; 7 bases align to TRBD2. The V segment lost 5 bases and the J segment 4 bases; nucleotides outside the gene matches: 7. Germline lookup yields CDR1 SGHTA and CDR2 FQGNSA. The CDR3 consists of 14 residues. CDR3 residues: CASSTRTRGETQYF. In DNA, the CDR3 is TGTGCCAGCAGCACCCGGACTAGAGGAGAGACCCAGTACTTC.

The chain combines TRBV7-9 with TRBJ2-5, with 10 bases aligning to TRBD1. J lost 1 base, V lost 5 bases, and 4 bases had no gene match. Germline V gene data show CDR1 as SEHNR and CDR2 as FQNEAQ (reference sequence). The CDR3 loop spans 15 amino acids. DNA for the CDR3: TGTGCCAGCAGCCCGGGGGACAGGGGCCAAGAGACCCAGTACTTC. Amino acids: CASSPGDRGQETQYF.

This clone was picked up a small number of times. J is TRBJ2-7 and V is TRBV5-5; D possibly corresponds to TRBD1 (6 bases). The V and J ends lost 4 bases and 3 bases respectively, with 17 bases between them. CDR1 and CDR2 (germline): SGHKS, YYEKEE (reference sequence). This CDR3 has 15 amino acids. The CDR3 region has the DNA TGTGCCAGCAGCCCGTGGCAGGGGCCCCACTACGAGCAGTACTTC. The encoded protein is CASSPWQGPHYEQYF.

The gene calls are TRBV9 and TRBJ2-2; D uncertain. Trimming took off 0 bases at V and 1 base at J, with 4 bases between the two ends. This CDR3 has 14 residues. CDR1 and CDR2 from the germline V gene are SGDLS and YYNGEE. DNA for the CDR3: TGTGCCAGCAGCGTAGCAGGGAACACCGGGGAGCTGTTTTTT. This sequence encodes CASSVAGNTGELFF.

V usage is TRBV4-1 and J usage is TRBJ1-1; 7 nucleotides line up with TRBD1. CDR3 length: 22 residues. J was trimmed by 2 bases and V by 0 bases; bases with no gene match: 24. CDR1 MGHRA and CDR2 YSYEKL come from the germline V gene. The CDR3 is CASSQDAGDSALRRRVNTEAFF. The CDR3 bases are TGCGCCAGCAGCCAAGATGCAGGGGACAGTGCCCTACGCCGGCGAGTTAACACTGAAGCTTTCTTT.

There are a few counts of this clone. The chain links TRBV18 to TRBJ2-6, with 7 positions matching TRBD2. The germline V gene encodes CDR1 KGHSH and CDR2 LQKENI. The length of the CDR3 is 16 residues. Unmatched junction bases numbered 6, after V lost 4 bases and J lost 3 bases. Written as DNA, the CDR3 is TGTGCCAGCTCACGACGCGGGAGTTTTGGGGCCAACGTCCTGACTTTC. Amino acids: CASSRRGSFGANVLTF.

V gene TRBV5-5 combines with J gene TRBJ1-4, with 9 bases aligning to TRBD1. Trimming cost V 5 bases and J 5 bases; bases outside gene matches: 19. CDR1 SGHKS and CDR2 YYEKEE come from the germline V gene (reference sequence). The length of the CDR3 is 19 residues. The chain's CDR3 is CASSSFDRGVEGPNEKLFF. For the CDR3, the DNA is TGTGCCAGCAGTTCCTTTGACAGGGGGGTTGAAGGACCCAATGAAAAACTGTTTTTT. Full variable domain (outside the CDR3, taken from reference TRBV5-5 and TRBJ1-4): DAGVTQSPTHLIKTRGQQVTLRCSPISGHKSVSWYQQVLGQGPQFIFQYYEKEERGRGNFPDRFSARQFPNYSSELNVNALLLGDSALYLCASSSFDRGVEGPNEKLFFGSGTQLSVL.